This T cell receptor (beta chain) was identified in a study of multiple sclerosis patients with progressive multifocal leukoencephalopathy. Spiked into each PCR were synthetic inline TR CDR3 controls of all V-J pairings. Assay used: immunoSEQ multiplex PCR; TCRdb lists only in-frame clones, some missing. The sample holds some 30,000 clones; around 89% are singletons and the top ten take nearly 1.5%. Only a few counts were recorded for this clone. Its antigen is as yet unknown. Findings of the study overall: In most PML patients, TRB repertoires appeared less diverse by entropy. Expanded clones at PML onset predated and persisted through natalizumab therapy. No common TRBV or TRBJ usage or pairing appeared at PML.

Time point meaning: before natalizumab initiation. V lost 2 bases, J lost 2 bases, and 9 bases lay in between. Germline CDR1 and CDR2: MNHNY and SVGAGI (reference sequence). CDR3 size: 14 residues. This receptor was taken from a human donor with multiple sclerosis. The rearrangement links TRBV6-6 to TRBJ1-1; a weak D match, TRBD1 (5 bases). What was sequenced was PBMCs. The CDR3 coding sequence is TGTGCCAGCAGTTACGGGGCCCGAAACACTGAAGCTTTCTTT. Protein product: CASSYGARNTEAFF.